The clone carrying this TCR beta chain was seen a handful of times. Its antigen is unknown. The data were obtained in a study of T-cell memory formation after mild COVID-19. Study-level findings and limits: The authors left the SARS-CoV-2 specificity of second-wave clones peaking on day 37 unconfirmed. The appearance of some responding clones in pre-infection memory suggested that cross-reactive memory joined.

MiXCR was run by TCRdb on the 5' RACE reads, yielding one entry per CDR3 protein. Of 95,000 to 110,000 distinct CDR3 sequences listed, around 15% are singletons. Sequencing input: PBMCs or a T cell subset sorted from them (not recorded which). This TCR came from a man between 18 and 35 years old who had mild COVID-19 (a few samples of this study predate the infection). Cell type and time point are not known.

The CDR3 DNA is TGTGCCAGCAGCCTTGGGTGGGAGACCCAGTACTTC. Residues: CASSLGWETQYF. V usage is TRBV14 and J usage is TRBJ2-5, with no clear D. This CDR3 spans 12 amino acids. Germline V gene data show CDR1 as SGHDN and CDR2 as FVKESK. The V and J ends lost 4 bases and 5 bases respectively, with 8 bases between them.